The entry below describes one T cell receptor beta chain. As yet, its antigen is unknown. CDR3 length: 16 amino acids. The ends lost 4 bases at V and 7 bases at J; junction bases unmatched: 11. The germline V gene has CDR1 SGHRS and CDR2 YFSETQ. The data derive from a study of OX40 agonist ivuxolimab in advanced cancers. Overall study: The study treated patients with ivuxolimab, an agonistic anti-OX40 (CD134) antibody. Findings of the study overall: Nonresponders included some who also had low normalized T-cell clonal expansion. In the 0.1 to 3.0 mg/kg range, CD4+ and CD8+ blood T cells had expanded clonally by week 6.

Assay used: immunoSEQ multiplex PCR; TCRdb lists only in-frame clones, some missing. The profile covers about 64,000 clones, with approximately 86% appearing a single time and over 2.5% taken by the ten largest. The sample here was CD4+ or CD8+ T cells sorted from blood, taken in a trial of the OX40 agonist ivuxolimab. The clonotype was recovered from an adult with an advanced solid tumor such as melanoma, head and neck, liver or kidney cancer. This chain links TRBV5-1 with TRBJ2-2; the match to TRBD2 covers 9 bases. The CDR3 region has the DNA TGCGCCAGCAGCCCGGACGCGGGAGGGCCCGGCGGGGAGCTGTTTTTT. Amino acids: CASSPDAGGPGGELFF.